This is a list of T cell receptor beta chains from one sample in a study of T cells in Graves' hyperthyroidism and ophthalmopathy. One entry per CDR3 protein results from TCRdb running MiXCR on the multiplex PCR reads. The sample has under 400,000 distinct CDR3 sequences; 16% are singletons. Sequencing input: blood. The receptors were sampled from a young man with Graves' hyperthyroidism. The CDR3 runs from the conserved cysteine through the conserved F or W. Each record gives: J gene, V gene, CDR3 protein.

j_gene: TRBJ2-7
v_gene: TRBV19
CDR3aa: CASSSIDEQYF

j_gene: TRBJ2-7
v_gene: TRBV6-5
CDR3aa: CASSYSPAPRGEQYF

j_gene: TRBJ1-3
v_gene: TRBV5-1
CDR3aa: CASSLGAVRTTIYF

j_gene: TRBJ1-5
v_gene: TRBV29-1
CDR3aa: CSVGDSSNQPQHF

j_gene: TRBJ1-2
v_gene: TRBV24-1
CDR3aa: CATSDLQGDGYTF

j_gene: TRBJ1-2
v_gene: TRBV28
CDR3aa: CALPGPRHCGYTF

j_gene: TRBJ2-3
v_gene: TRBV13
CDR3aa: CASSLVADTQYF

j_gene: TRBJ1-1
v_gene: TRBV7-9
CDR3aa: CASSYYITGGNTEAFF

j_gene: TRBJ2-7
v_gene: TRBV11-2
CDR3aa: CASRAGGYEQYF

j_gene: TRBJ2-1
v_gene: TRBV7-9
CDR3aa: CASSLGTGQGYHEQFF

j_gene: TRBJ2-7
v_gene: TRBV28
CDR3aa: CASSLGVGPYEQYF

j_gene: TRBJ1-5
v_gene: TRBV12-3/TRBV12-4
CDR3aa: CASSLIQGNQPQHF

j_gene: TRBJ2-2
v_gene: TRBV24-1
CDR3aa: CATSDRERRIGELFF

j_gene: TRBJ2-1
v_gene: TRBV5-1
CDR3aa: CASSLISGLDRRNEQFF

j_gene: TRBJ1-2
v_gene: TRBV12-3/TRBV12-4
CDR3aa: CASRDGYYGYTF

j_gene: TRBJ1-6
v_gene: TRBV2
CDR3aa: CASRNRGSGLNSPLHF

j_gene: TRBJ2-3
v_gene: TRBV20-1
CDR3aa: CSADRGQGDTDTQYF

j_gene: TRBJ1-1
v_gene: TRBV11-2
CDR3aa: CASSLPGTLGTEAFF

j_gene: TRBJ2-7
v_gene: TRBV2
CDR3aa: CASIGRQAFYEQYF

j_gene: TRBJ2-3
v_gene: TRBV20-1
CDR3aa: CSGGLTGTDTQYF

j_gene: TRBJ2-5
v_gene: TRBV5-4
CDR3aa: CASSPSGKTQYF

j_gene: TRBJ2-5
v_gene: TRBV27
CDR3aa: CASSLASGREETQYF

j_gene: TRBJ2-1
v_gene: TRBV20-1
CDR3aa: CSAGGWTSGYNEQFF

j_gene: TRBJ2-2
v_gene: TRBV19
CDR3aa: CASTPPGRSTGELFF

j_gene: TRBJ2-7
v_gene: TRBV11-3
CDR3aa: CASSLDRPNEQYF

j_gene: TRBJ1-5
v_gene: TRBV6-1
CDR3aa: CASSEAGGPDGPQHF

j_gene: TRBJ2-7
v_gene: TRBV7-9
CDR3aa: CASSLAEIRTASYEQHF

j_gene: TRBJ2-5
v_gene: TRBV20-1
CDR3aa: CSAREDPAKGGLYF

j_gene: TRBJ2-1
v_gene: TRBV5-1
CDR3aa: CASSLGDRAWQFF

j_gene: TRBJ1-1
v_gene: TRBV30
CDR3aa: CAWSRTVDTEAFF

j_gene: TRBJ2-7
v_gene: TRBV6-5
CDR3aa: CANRPDGLPGEQYF

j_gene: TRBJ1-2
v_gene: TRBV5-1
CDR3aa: CASSSRGAEYGYTF

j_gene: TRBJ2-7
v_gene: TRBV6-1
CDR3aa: CASRRQGAYEQYF

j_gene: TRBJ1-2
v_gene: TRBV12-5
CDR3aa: CASGLTAGAYRGYGYTF

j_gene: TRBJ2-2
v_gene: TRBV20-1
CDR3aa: CSASGREVGELFF

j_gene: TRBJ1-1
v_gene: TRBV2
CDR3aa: CASRELNTEAFF

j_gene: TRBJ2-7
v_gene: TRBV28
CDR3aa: CASSGPPGPHLSYEQYF

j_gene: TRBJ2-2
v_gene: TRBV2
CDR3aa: CASSEALSRNTGELFF

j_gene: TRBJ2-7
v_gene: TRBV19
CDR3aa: CASSLGLGPYEQYF

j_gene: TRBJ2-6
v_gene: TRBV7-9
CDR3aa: CASREKGTGNDVLTF

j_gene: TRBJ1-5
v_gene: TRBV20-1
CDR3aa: CSARTPGVRGQGQPQHF

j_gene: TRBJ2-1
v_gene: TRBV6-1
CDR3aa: CASRGGGEQFF

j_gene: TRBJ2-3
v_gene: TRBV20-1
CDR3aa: CSASTGTLGGYTQYF

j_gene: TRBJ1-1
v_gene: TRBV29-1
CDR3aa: CSGRTGTGLQYDMNTEAFF

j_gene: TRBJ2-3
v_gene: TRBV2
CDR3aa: CASSERRTKGFHSTDTQYF